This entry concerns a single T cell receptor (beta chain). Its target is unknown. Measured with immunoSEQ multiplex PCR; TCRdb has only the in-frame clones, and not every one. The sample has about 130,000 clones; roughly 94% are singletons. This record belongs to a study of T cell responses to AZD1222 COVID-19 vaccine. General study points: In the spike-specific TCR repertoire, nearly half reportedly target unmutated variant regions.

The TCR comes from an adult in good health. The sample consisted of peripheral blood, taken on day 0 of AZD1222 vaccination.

In nucleotides, the CDR3 is TGTGCCAGCAGCTGGAGGGGGGGGCTGACTTACAATGAGCAGTTCTTC. Translated: CASSWRGGLTYNEQFF. This chain joins TRBV5-4 and TRBJ2-1, with a weak D call TRBD2 (7 bases). The germline gives CDR1 SGHNT, CDR2 YYREEE (reference sequence). The CDR3 spans 16 residues. Trimming took off 3 bases at V and 4 bases at J, with 17 bases between the two ends.